The 17 T cell receptor beta chains presented below share a single source sample, sequenced in a study of T cell clones after liver transplantation. The method was immunoSEQ multiplex PCR; TCRdb's version includes in-frame clones alone and lacks a portion of them. The table lists tens of thousands of clones, roughly 92% of them singletons. Sequenced here: CD4+ T cells from blood, sampled about 26 months after liver transplant. These receptors were collected from a human patient who received a liver transplant. Some T cells may be transferred from the graft donor.

A single count supports this clone. The gene calls are TRBV18 and TRBJ2-1, with 8 bases matching TRBD2. Germline CDR1 KGHSH, CDR2 LQKENI. The CDR3 runs to 18 residues. Unmatched junction bases numbered 12, after V lost 0 bases and J lost 5 bases. The CDR3 spells CASSPPPPGLVSHNEQFF. Here the CDR3 DNA reads TGTGCCAGCTCACCACCCCCCCCGGGACTAGTTAGCCACAATGAGCAGTTCTTC.

The genes are TRBV9 and TRBJ2-1; 9 nucleotides match TRBD2. Germline V gene data show CDR1 as SGDLS and CDR2 as YYNGEE. The CDR3 length is 15 residues. Trimming took 2 bases from V and 6 from J; bases not matched to a gene: 6. In DNA, the CDR3 is TGTGCCAGCAGCGTTAGCGGGAGTAAAGGCAATGAGCAGTTCTTC. Encoded protein: CASSVSGSKGNEQFF.

V usage is TRBV7-2 and J usage is TRBJ2-1, with 10 bases matching TRBD2. CDR3 length equals 16 residues. In germline, CDR1 is SGHTA, CDR2 FQGNSA. The V gene end was trimmed by 5 bases and the J gene end by 4 bases; junction bases not matched to a gene: 8. The CDR3 bases are TGTGCCAGCAGCCCAATAGCGGGAGGAGAGTACAATGAGCAGTTCTTC. It translates to CASSPIAGGEYNEQFF.

The chain joins TRBV7-9 to TRBJ2-2; maybe TRBD2 (5 bases). Germline values: CDR1 SEHNR, CDR2 FQNEAQ (reference sequence). This CDR3 is 13 amino acids long. V was trimmed by 5 bases and J by 7 bases, leaving 11 bases between them. The DNA for the CDR3 is TGTGCCAGCAGCCTTAGCGCTATCGGGGAGCTGTTTTTT. Amino acids: CASSLSAIGELFF.

The CDR3 nucleotides are TGCAGTGTAAACCCGTGGGATGAGCAGTTCTTC. Translated, it gives CSVNPWDEQFF. The chain recombines TRBV20-1 with TRBJ2-1; D ambiguous. Germline V gene sequence: CDR1 DFQATT, CDR2 SNEGSKA (reference sequence). The ends were cut back, 7 bases at V and 8 bases at J, with 12 bases in the middle. This CDR3 has 11 residues.

This chain connects TRBV28 to TRBJ2-6; D is possibly TRBD1 (6 bases). The CDR3 length is 14 residues. Trimming removed 6 bases at V and 5 bases at J, with 11 bases between. CDR1 is MDHEN and CDR2 is SYDVKM in the germline V gene. The DNA of the CDR3 is TGTGCCAGCAGGGGTCGGGACAGGGCCAACGTCCTGACTTTC. Translated, it gives CASRGRDRANVLTF. The full variable domain, rest sourced from reference TRBV28 and TRBJ2-6, is DVKVTQSSRYLVKRTGEKVFLECVQDMDHENMFWYRQDPGLGLRLIYFSYDVKMKEKGDIPEGYSVSREKKERFSLILESASTNQTSMYLCASRGRDRANVLTFGAGSRLTVL.

V usage is TRBV27 and J usage is TRBJ2-5, with 7 nucleotides matching TRBD1. Germline lookup yields CDR1 MNHEY and CDR2 SMNVEV (reference sequence). V dropped 6 bases and J dropped 7; count of bases not matched to a gene: 11. This CDR3 is 14 amino acids long. CDR3 sequence: CASRTYRGVGTQYF. DNA for the CDR3: TGTGCCAGCAGGACTTACAGGGGTGTCGGGACCCAGTACTTC.

This chain's CDR3 is CASSRGWGGDTQYF. CDR3 DNA: TGTGCCAGCAGCCGAGGATGGGGCGGAGATACGCAGTATTTT. The genes are TRBV7-8 and TRBJ2-3; possible D gene TRBD1, 5 bases. The CDR3 spans 14 residues. Trimming stripped 5 bases from V and 5 bases from J, with 14 bases between. The germline V gene encodes CDR1 SGHVS and CDR2 FQNEAQ. The variable domain in full, with the rest retrieved from reference TRBV7-8 and TRBJ2-3, is GAGVSQSPRYKVAKRGQDVALRCDPISGHVSLFWYQQALGQGPEFLTYFQNEAQLDKSGLPSDRFFAERPEGSVSTLKIQRTQQEDSAVYLCASSRGWGGDTQYFGPGTRLTVL.

J is TRBJ1-2 and V is TRBV15; D not resolved. This CDR3 spans 14 amino acids. Trimming took off 1 base at V and 4 bases at J, with 10 bases between the two ends. The germline V gene encodes CDR1 LNHNV and CDR2 YYDKDF (reference sequence). Written as DNA, the CDR3 is TGTGCCACCAGCAGAGCCGGCCCAGGCTATGGCTACACCTTC. Translation gives CATSRAGPGYGYTF.

The V and J genes are TRBV2 and TRBJ1-5; TRBD1 is a possible D gene (6 bases). Trimming stripped 2 bases from V and 0 bases from J, with 14 bases between. Germline V gives CDR1 SNHLY, CDR2 FYNNEI. The CDR3 sequence is 17 residues long. The CDR3 DNA reads TGTGCCAGCAGTGAAATTCCCAGGGGATTTAGCAATCAGCCCCAGCATTTT. The encoded protein is CASSEIPRGFSNQPQHF.

The rearrangement links TRBV4-1 to TRBJ2-7; weak D call: TRBD1 (6 bases). Trimming left V 2 bases short and J 0 bases short, with 20 bases between. Germline V gene lookup returns CDR1 MGHRA and CDR2 YSYEKL. This CDR3 has 18 residues. The CDR3 DNA sequence: TGCGCCAGCAGCCAAACTGCGACAGGACTCAATACCTCCTACGAGCAGTACTTC. Encoded protein: CASSQTATGLNTSYEQYF.

This chain uses TRBV7-9 with TRBJ2-7; D is unclear. Looked up from germline, CDR1 is SEHNR and CDR2 is FQNEAQ (reference sequence). Deletions cut 1 base from V and 7 bases from J, with 14 bases between. The CDR3 has 14 amino acids. CDR3 residues: CASSLDHGPREQYF. In DNA, the CDR3 is TGTGCCAGCAGCTTAGACCACGGCCCGCGGGAGCAGTACTTC.

The chain links TRBV5-6 to TRBJ2-1; 8 bases fit TRBD2. The germline CDR1 and CDR2 sequences are SGHDT and YYEEEE. Germline trimming cut 5 bases from V and 9 bases from J; bases unmatched to any gene: 4. The CDR3 is 12 residues long. The DNA of the CDR3 is TGTGCCAGCAGTTTTAGCGGGACTGAGCAGTTCTTC. Translation gives CASSFSGTEQFF.

This chain connects TRBV19 to TRBJ1-1; D may be TRBD1 (5 bases). Trimming cost V 7 bases and J 3 bases, with 9 bases left between them. This CDR3 is built from 12 residues. Germline V CDR1 and CDR2: LNHDA, SQIVND (reference sequence). CDR3 protein: CASTLRDTEAFF. The CDR3 coding sequence is TGTGCCAGTACCCTCAGGGACACTGAAGCTTTCTTT.

This rearrangement joins TRBV4-2 to TRBJ2-3; 7 bases line up with TRBD2. The germline CDR1 and CDR2 sequences are LGHNA and YNFKEQ. The CDR3 covers 16 residues. The J segment lost 5 bases and the V segment lost 0 bases, leaving 8 bases of the junction unmatched. The CDR3 reads CASSQDGGGAIDTQYF. The CDR3 DNA follows: TGTGCCAGCAGCCAAGATGGCGGGGGAGCGATAGATACGCAGTATTTT.

This chain uses TRBV27 with TRBJ2-2; D remains unclear. V was shortened by 8 bases and J by 3 bases, with 10 bases between the two germline ends. The CDR3 is 13 residues long. Germline CDR1 and CDR2: MNHEY and SMNVEV (reference sequence). As DNA, the CDR3 is TGTGCCAGCTATACGTGGGACACCGGGGAGCTGTTTTTT. This encodes CASYTWDTGELFF.

The gene calls are TRBV2 and TRBJ1-1; the D gene is possibly TRBD1 (5 bases). V lost 7 bases to trimming and J lost 0 bases, with 9 bases between them. The CDR3 contains 13 residues. The germline gives CDR1 SNHLY, CDR2 FYNNEI. CDR3 sequence (DNA): TGTGCCAGCAAAGGGGAGATGAACACTGAAGCTTTCTTT. Translation gives CASKGEMNTEAFF.